A single sample gave rise to the 20 T cell receptor beta chains below, sequenced in a study of CD8 T cells in ankylosing spondylitis. TCRdb recomputed calls from the 5' RACE reads with MiXCR, one row per CDR3 protein. This table holds 300,000 to 350,000 distinct CDR3 sequences, 20% to 25% found once. The specimen sequenced was blood, either unsorted or a sorted T cell fraction (not recorded which). These receptors all stem from a female donor with ankylosing spondylitis or in good health (not recorded which).

The table lists this clonotype with a few counts. V usage is TRBV20-1 and J usage is TRBJ2-1; tentatively, D is TRBD2 (6 bases). Between the trimmed V and J ends, which lost 6 bases and 9 bases, there was a span of 18 bases. There are 13 residues in the CDR3. Germline assignment: CDR1 DFQATT and CDR2 SNEGSKA (reference sequence). In DNA, the CDR3 is TGCAGTGCCCCCCCGCGGGGAAGGAGTGAGCAGTTCTTC. Protein product: CSAPPRGRSEQFF.

This clonotype turned up a few times. The V call is TRBV7-9, the J call TRBJ2-1; D possibly matches TRBD1 or TRBD2 (5 bases each). Trimming removed 1 base from V and 8 bases from J, with 18 bases in between. Germline assignment: CDR1 SEHNR and CDR2 FQNEAQ (reference sequence). CDR3 length: 16 residues. CDR3 DNA sequence: TGTGCCAGCAGCTTAGGGGGGATCGGGGTCAGGTATGAGCAGTTCTTC. Residues: CASSLGGIGVRYEQFF.

This clonotype was counted between two and nine times. V and J are TRBV11-3 and TRBJ2-1; D tentatively fits TRBD1 or TRBD2 (5 bases each). Germline values: CDR1 SGHNT, CDR2 YENEEA. Trimming took 4 bases from V and 7 from J, leaving 11 bases between them. The length of the CDR3 is 13 residues. The CDR3 DNA follows: TGTGCCAGCAGCTCTACGGGACGGAATGAGCAGTTCTTC. It translates to CASSSTGRNEQFF.

This chain joins TRBV6-4 and TRBJ2-1, with 14 bases fitting TRBD2. Losses at the gene ends were 4 bases for V and 6 bases for J; bases not matched to a gene: 5. Germline CDR1 is MRHNA and CDR2 is SNTAGT. This CDR3 spans 16 amino acids. The CDR3 loop reads CASSAGLAGASNEQFF. CDR3 nucleotides: TGTGCCAGCAGTGCGGGACTAGCGGGAGCCTCCAATGAGCAGTTCTTC.

This clonotype was seen more than once but under ten times. The chain employs TRBV6-1 and TRBJ1-1; a weak D match, TRBD1 (5 bases). Germline values: CDR1 MNHNS, CDR2 SASEGT. There are 13 residues in the CDR3. Trimming left V 5 bases short and J 4 bases short, with 11 bases between. This chain's CDR3 is CASSRGERTEAFF. The CDR3 DNA reads as TGTGCCAGCAGTCGAGGGGAACGCACTGAAGCTTTCTTT.

The sample holds a few counts of this clonotype. The genes are TRBV5-1 and TRBJ2-7, with 11 bases that match TRBD2. V shed 4 bases and J 6 bases; nucleotides not matched to a gene: 6. This CDR3 has 14 amino acids. Germline CDR1 reads SGHRS; CDR2 reads YFSETQ. CDR3 DNA: TGCGCCAGCAGCCTTACTAGCGGGAGATCCGAGCAGTACTTC. It is translated as CASSLTSGRSEQYF. The full variable domain, in which reference TRBV5-1 and TRBJ2-7 provide the parts outside the CDR3, is KAGVTQTPRYLIKTRGQQVTLSCSPISGHRSVSWYQQTPGQGLQFLFEYFSETQRNKGNFPGRFSGRQFSNSRSEMNVSTLELGDSALYLCASSLTSGRSEQYFGPGTRLTVT.

The CDR3 is CASSLEAGVNEQFF. In nucleotides, the CDR3 is TGTGCCAGCAGCTTAGAAGCGGGAGTTAATGAGCAGTTCTTC. This chain links TRBV7-2 with TRBJ2-1; 8 bases match TRBD2. Unmatched junction bases numbered 3, after V lost 1 base and J lost 7 bases. The germline V gene encodes CDR1 SGHTA and CDR2 FQGNSA. There are 14 residues in the CDR3.

The genes are TRBV7-2 and TRBJ2-3; TRBD2 might be the D (6 bases). Trimming took off 1 base at V and 1 base at J, with 12 bases between the two ends. CDR3 size: 16 residues. CDR1 and CDR2 from the germline V gene are SGHTA and FQGNSA. The CDR3 DNA follows: TGTGCCAGCAGCTTAGACCAGGGAGGTGGCACAGATACGCAGTATTTT. This codes for CASSLDQGGGTDTQYF.

The gene calls are TRBV5-6 and TRBJ2-5, with D tentatively TRBD1 or TRBD2 (6 bases each). Germline V CDR1 and CDR2: SGHDT, YYEEEE. The V gene lost 1 base and the J gene lost 5 bases, with 12 bases spanning the gap. This CDR3 has 14 amino acids. In DNA, the CDR3 is TGTGCCAGCAGCTTGCTCTCCGGGGGCGAGACCCAGTACTTC. Residues: CASSLLSGGETQYF.

The genes are TRBV7-9 and TRBJ2-1; 12 bases are shared with TRBD2. Germline V gene data show CDR1 as SEHNR and CDR2 as FQNEAQ (reference sequence). The length of the CDR3 is 15 residues. Trimming removed 4 bases from V and 10 bases from J; junction bases left unmatched: 8. The CDR3 protein is CASSSLAGGPQEQFF. The CDR3, as DNA: TGTGCCAGCAGCTCTCTAGCGGGAGGGCCGCAGGAGCAGTTCTTC.

This clonotype was seen a few times. The V call is TRBV7-2, the J call TRBJ2-6; TRBD2 is a possible D gene (5 bases). The CDR3 runs 16 residues. CDR1 is SGHTA and CDR2 is FQGNSA in the germline V gene. Trimming took 8 bases from V and 0 from J, leaving 14 bases between them. The CDR3 protein is CASASSSSSGANVLTF. CDR3 nucleotides: TGTGCCAGCGCGAGTTCTAGCTCCTCTGGGGCCAACGTCCTGACTTTC.

This clonotype has ten or more counts. The gene calls are TRBV6-4 and TRBJ1-2; 11 bases are a match to TRBD1. Per the germline V gene, CDR1 is MRHNA and CDR2 is SNTAGT. The CDR3 sequence is 15 residues long. Trimming removed 8 bases from V and 1 base from J; junction bases left unmatched: 6. The CDR3 is CASQPDRGLNYGYTF. The CDR3 bases are TGTGCCAGCCAACCGGACAGGGGGCTTAACTATGGCTACACCTTC.

A few counts support this clonotype. The CDR3: CASSPHGGVETQYF. The CDR3 coding sequence is TGTGCCAGCAGCCCCCACGGGGGTGTAGAGACCCAGTACTTC. The rearrangement links TRBV6-1 to TRBJ2-5; D may be TRBD2 (6 bases). Trimming removed 6 bases at V and 4 bases at J, with 15 bases between. The CDR3 spans 14 residues. Germline CDR1 MNHNS, CDR2 SASEGT.

This clonotype was detected ten times or more. The chain is built from TRBV6-5 and TRBJ2-1; 13 bases agree with TRBD2. The V gene's germline CDR1 is MNHEY and CDR2 SVGAGI. CDR3 length: 15 amino acids. The J segment lost 9 bases and the V segment lost 2 bases, leaving 4 bases of the junction unmatched. This chain's CDR3 is CASSYGGLAGFEQFF. CDR3 sequence (DNA): TGTGCCAGCAGTTACGGGGGACTAGCGGGATTTGAGCAGTTCTTC.

The chain combines TRBV6-2 or TRBV6-3 with TRBJ2-6; D ambiguous. The CDR3 length is 17 residues. The germline CDR1 and CDR2 sequences are MNHEY and SVGEGT. The germline V and J ends were trimmed by 4 bases and 4 bases, with 17 bases remaining between them. As DNA, the CDR3 is TGTGCCAGCAGTTCCGACGCCGTCCTTGCGGGGGCCAACGTCCTGACTTTC. Translating it yields CASSSDAVLAGANVLTF.

This clonotype has only a few counts. The chain combines TRBV20-1 with TRBJ1-1; D is unresolved. CDR3 length: 13 amino acids. CDR1 is DFQATT, CDR2 SNEGSKA, per germline (reference sequence). V gave up 6 bases and J gave up 3 bases, with 14 bases separating them. The DNA for the CDR3 is TGCAGTGCGACGGGAGGGAGCCACACTGAAGCTTTCTTT. Its protein product is CSATGGSHTEAFF.

This clonotype occurred many times. The chain carries TRBV6-1 and TRBJ2-5, with TRBD2 matching 11 bases. CDR1 is MNHNS, CDR2 SASEGT, per germline. V lost 7 bases, J lost 4 bases, and 11 bases stayed unmatched. The CDR3 runs to 16 residues. The CDR3 is CASTPSGTSGRETQYF. The DNA for the CDR3 is TGTGCCAGCACTCCTTCGGGAACTAGCGGGAGAGAGACCCAGTACTTC.

CDR3 region: CASSLSFRTNSNEQFF. The DNA of the CDR3 is TGTGCCAGCAGCTTAAGCTTCAGAACTAACTCCAATGAGCAGTTCTTC. The chain links TRBV7-6 to TRBJ2-1; D is unclear. V lost 2 bases, J lost 6 bases, and 17 bases lay in between. The CDR3 has 16 amino acids. Germline CDR1 and CDR2: SGHVS and FNYEAQ.

This clonotype was detected only a few times. This rearrangement joins TRBV5-1 to TRBJ2-5; a possible D gene is TRBD1 (6 bases). V lost 1 base, J lost 0 bases, and 10 bases lay in between. The CDR3 runs to 15 residues. Germline CDR1 SGHRS, CDR2 YFSETQ. CDR3 amino acids: CASSLTQGYQETQYF. CDR3 bases: TGCGCCAGCAGCTTGACTCAGGGGTACCAAGAGACCCAGTACTTC.

The V gene is TRBV28, the J gene TRBJ2-7, with 7 bases that match TRBD2. The germline V gene has CDR1 MDHEN and CDR2 SYDVKM. This CDR3 contains 13 residues. With 7 bases clipped from V and 6 bases from J, the junction kept 9 bases outside the gene matches. CDR3 in DNA: TGTGCCAGCAACGCCGGGACTAACAGCGAGCAGTACTTC. This translates into CASNAGTNSEQYF.